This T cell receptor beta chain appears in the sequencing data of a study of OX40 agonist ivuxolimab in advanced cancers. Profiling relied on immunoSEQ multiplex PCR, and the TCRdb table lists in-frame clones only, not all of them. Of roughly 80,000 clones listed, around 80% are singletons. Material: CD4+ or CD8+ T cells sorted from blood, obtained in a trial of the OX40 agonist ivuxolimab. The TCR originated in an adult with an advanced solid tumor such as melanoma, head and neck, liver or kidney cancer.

This chain's CDR3 is CASSLDGVLRNYGYTF. The CDR3 nucleotides read TGCGCCAGCAGCTTGGACGGGGTTTTGAGGAACTATGGCTACACCTTC. The genes are TRBV5-1 and TRBJ1-2; D call uncertain. Germline CDR1 reads SGHRS; CDR2 reads YFSETQ. V lost 0 bases, J lost 2 bases, and 14 bases lay in between. This CDR3 has 16 residues.